The sample holds many counts of the clone carrying this TCR beta chain. The antigen remains undetermined. As for time point: persistent/refractory GD, antithyroid drugs over 5 years with positive TRAb. PBMC RNA served as the TCR library source. Graves' disease diagnosis followed American Thyroid Association guidelines. This CDR3 is 16 amino acids long. Trimming cost V 4 bases and J 2 bases, with 15 bases left between them. The germline V gene has CDR1 SNHLY and CDR2 FYNNEI. Construction of TCR beta libraries relied on iRepertoire HTBI primers and on Arm-PCR targeting CDR3 regions. Per the study methods: Samples revealed 62 TRBV and roughly 15 TRBJ segments. MiXCR was run by TCRdb on the multiplex PCR reads, yielding one entry per CDR3 protein. TCRdb, not the original authors, processed these V and J calls. The sample has more than 300,000 distinct CDR3 sequences, around a fifth seen once. This specimen comes from a study of regulatory T cells in long-lasting Graves disease. The study's findings and limits: Examination was confined to peripheral blood, excluding thyroid tissue.

This specimen was peripheral blood mononuclear cells (PBMCs), taken when the disease was refractory, from a patient treated with antithyroid drugs. This clonotype originated in a female donor with Graves disease. The V gene is TRBV2, the J gene TRBJ1-3, with unresolved D. The CDR3 region is CASSAYGRATGNTIYF. DNA of the CDR3: TGTGCCAGCAGTGCGTATGGTAGGGCCACTGGAAACACCATATATTTT.